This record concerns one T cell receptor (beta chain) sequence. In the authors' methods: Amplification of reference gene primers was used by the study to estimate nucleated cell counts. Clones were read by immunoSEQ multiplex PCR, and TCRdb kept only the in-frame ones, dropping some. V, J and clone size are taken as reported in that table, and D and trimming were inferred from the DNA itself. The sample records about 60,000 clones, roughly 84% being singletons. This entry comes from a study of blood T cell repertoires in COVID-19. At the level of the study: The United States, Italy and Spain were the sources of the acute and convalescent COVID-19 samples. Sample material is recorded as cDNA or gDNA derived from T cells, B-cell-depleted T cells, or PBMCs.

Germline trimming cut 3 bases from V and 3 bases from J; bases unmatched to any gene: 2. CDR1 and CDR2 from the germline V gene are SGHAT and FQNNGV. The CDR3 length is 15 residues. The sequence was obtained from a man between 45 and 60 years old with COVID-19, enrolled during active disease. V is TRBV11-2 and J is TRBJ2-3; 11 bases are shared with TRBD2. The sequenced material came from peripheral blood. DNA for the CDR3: TGTGCCAGCAGCTTCACTAGCGGGAGTACAGATACGCAGTATTTT. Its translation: CASSFTSGSTDTQYF.